The source of this T cell receptor (beta chain) is a study of blood T cells in healthy people across ages. Sample-barcoded 5' priming and a J-beta primer mix drove a second PCR of roughly 6 to 12 cycles. The yield of each sample was at least 3 million CDR3-containing paired-end reads. TCRdb itself ran the 5' RACE reads through MiXCR, one entry per CDR3 protein. In the table there are about 2 million distinct CDR3 sequences, 49% of which are singletons. Each sample yielded at least 6.5 million isolated PBMCs. Study-wide points: Unknown CMV status may confound age-related changes in expanded clones.

The CDR3 length is 14 residues. The germline gives CDR1 SGHVS, CDR2 FQNEAQ. Details on this clonotype: Its antigen is not identified.

The receptor was derived from a woman aged 35 to 49 in good health. The chain has TRBV7-8 and TRBJ2-4; D unresolved. Gene TRBJ2-5 matches the end of the DNA better, so the J call may be wrong. Sequencing used blood. CDR3 coding DNA: TGTGCCAGCAGCTTAGCACTCACCCAAGAGACCCAGTACTTC. Protein product: CASSLALTQETQYF.